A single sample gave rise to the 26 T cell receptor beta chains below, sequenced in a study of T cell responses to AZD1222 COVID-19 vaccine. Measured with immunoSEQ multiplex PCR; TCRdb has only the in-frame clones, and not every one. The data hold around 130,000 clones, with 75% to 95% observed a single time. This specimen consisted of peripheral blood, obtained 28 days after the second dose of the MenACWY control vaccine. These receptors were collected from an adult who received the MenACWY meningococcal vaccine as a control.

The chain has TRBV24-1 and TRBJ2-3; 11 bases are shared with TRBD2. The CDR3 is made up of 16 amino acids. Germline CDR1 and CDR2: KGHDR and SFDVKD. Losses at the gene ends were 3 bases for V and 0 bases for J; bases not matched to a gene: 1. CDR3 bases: TGTGCCACCAGTGATCCTAGCGGGAGGAGCACAGATACGCAGTATTTT. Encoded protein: CATSDPSGRSTDTQYF.

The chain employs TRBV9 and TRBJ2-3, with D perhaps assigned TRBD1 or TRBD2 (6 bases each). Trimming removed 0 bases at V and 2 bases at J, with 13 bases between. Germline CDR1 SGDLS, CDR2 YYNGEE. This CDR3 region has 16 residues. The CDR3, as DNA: TGTGCCAGCAGCGTAGGGGGGGCAGGGGACACAGATACGCAGTATTTT. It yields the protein CASSVGGAGDTDTQYF.

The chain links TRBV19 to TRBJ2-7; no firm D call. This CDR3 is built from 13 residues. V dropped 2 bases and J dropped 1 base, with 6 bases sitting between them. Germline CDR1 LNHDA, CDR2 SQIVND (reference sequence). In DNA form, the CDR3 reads TGTGCCAGTAGTATACCGGATTCCTACGAGCAGTACTTC. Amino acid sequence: CASSIPDSYEQYF. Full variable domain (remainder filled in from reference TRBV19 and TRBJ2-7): DGGITQSPKYLFRKEGQNVTLSCEQNLNHDAMYWYRQDPGQGLRLIYYSQIVNDFQKGDIAEGYSVSREKKESFPLTVTSAQKNPTAFYLCASSIPDSYEQYFGPGTRLTVT.

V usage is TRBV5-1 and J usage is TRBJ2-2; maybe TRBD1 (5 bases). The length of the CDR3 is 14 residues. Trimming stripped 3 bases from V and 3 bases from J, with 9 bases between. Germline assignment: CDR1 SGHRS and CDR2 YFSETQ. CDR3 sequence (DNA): TGCGCCAGCAGCTCAGGGTTGGACACCGGGGAGCTGTTTTTT. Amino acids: CASSSGLDTGELFF.

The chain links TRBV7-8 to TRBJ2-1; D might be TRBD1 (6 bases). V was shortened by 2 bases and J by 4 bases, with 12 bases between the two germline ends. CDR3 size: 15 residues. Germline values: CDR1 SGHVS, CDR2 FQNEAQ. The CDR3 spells CASSLQGLGYNEQFF. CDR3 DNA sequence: TGTGCCAGCAGCTTACAGGGGTTAGGGTACAATGAGCAGTTCTTC.

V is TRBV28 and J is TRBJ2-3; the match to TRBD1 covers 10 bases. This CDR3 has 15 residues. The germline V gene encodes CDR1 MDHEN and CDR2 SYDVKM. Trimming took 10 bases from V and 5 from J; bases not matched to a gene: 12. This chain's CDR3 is CATGGRQGAGDTQYF. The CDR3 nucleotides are TGTGCCACCGGCGGGCGACAGGGGGCAGGAGATACGCAGTATTTT.

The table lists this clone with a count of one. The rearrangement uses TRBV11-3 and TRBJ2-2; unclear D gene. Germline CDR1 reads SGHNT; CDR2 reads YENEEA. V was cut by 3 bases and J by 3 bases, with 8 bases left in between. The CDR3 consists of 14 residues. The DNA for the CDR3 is TGTGCCAGCAGCTTCGGTCTGGACACCGGGGAGCTGTTTTTT. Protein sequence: CASSFGLDTGELFF.

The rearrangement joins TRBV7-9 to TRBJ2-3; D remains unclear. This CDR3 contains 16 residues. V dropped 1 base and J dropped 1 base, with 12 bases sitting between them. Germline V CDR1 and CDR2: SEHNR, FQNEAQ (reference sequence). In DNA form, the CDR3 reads TGTGCCAGCAGCTTAGACCGGATGGGCGGCACAGATACGCAGTATTTT. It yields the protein CASSLDRMGGTDTQYF.

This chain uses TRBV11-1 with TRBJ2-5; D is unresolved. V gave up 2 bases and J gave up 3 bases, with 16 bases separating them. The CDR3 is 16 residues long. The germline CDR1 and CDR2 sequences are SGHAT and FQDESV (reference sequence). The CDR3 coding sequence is TGTGCCAGCAGCTTATCCAGCCAGTTTTACAAAGAGACCCAGTACTTC. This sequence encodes CASSLSSQFYKETQYF.

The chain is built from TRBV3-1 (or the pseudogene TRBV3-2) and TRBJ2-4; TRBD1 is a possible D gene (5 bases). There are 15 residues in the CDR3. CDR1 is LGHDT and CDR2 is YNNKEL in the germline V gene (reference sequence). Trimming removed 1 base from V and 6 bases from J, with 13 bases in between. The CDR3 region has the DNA TGTGCCAGCAGCCAAGGGGGCGCGAGTGGAAACATTCAGTACTTC. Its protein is CASSQGGASGNIQYF.

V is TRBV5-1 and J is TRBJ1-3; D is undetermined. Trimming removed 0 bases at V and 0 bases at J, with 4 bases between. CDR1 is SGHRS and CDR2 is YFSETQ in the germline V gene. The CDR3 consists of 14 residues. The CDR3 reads CASSLGDSGNTIYF. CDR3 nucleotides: TGCGCCAGCAGCTTGGGGGACTCTGGAAACACCATATATTTT.

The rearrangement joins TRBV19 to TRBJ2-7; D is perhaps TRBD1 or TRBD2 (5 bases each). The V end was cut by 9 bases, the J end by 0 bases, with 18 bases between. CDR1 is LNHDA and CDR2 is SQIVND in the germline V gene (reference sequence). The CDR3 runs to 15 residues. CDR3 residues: CARPLGDGPSYEQYF. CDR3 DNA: TGTGCCAGGCCGCTCGGGGACGGACCCTCCTACGAGCAGTACTTC.

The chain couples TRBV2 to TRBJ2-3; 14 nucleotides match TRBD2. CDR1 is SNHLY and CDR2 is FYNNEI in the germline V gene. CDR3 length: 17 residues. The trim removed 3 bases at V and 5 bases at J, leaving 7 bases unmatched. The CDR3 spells CASSDGGLAGVGDTQYF. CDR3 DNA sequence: TGTGCCAGCAGTGATGGGGGACTAGCGGGGGTAGGAGATACGCAGTATTTT.

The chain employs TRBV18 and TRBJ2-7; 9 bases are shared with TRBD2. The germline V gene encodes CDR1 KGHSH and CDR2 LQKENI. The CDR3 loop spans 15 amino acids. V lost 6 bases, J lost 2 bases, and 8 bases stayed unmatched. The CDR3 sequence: CASSRGLADTYEQYF. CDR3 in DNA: TGTGCCAGCTCGCGGGGACTAGCAGATACCTACGAGCAGTACTTC.

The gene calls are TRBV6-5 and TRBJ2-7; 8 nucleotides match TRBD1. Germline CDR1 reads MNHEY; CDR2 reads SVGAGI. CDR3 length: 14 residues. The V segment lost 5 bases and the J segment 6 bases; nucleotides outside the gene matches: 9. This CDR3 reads CASSRTGSVGEQYV. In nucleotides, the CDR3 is TGTGCCAGCAGTAGGACAGGGTCCGTCGGCGAGCAGTACGTC.

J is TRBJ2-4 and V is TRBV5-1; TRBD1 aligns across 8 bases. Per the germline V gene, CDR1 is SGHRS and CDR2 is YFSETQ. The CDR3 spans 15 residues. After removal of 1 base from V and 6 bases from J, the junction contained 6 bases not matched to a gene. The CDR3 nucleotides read TGCGCCAGCAGCTTGCCTCAGGGGGCTGGAAACATTCAGTACTTC. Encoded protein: CASSLPQGAGNIQYF.

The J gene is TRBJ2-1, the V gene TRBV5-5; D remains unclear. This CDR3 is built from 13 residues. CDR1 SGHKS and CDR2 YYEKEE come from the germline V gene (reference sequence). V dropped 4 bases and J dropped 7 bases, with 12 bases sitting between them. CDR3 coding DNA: TGTGCCAGCAGCCGGTCCCTTTTGAATGAGCAGTTCTTC. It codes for CASSRSLLNEQFF.

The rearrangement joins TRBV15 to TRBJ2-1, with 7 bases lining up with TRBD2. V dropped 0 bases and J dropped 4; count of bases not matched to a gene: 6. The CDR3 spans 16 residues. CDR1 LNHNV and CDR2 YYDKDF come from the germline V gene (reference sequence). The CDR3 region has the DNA TGTGCCACCAGCAGAGATCGCGCTAGCGGATACAATGAGCAGTTCTTC. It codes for CATSRDRASGYNEQFF.

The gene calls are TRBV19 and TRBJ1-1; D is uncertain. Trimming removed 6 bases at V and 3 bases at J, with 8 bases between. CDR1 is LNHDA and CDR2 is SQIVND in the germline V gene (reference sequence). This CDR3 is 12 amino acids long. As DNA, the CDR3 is TGTGCCAGTAGGGAGAGGGACACTGAAGCTTTCTTT. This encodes CASRERDTEAFF.

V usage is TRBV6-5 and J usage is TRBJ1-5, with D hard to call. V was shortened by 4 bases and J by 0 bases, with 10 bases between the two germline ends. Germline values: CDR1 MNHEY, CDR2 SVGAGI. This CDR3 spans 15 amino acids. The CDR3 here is CASSSLPSSNQPQHF. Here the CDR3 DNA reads TGTGCCAGCAGTTCCCTACCCAGTAGCAATCAGCCCCAGCATTTT.

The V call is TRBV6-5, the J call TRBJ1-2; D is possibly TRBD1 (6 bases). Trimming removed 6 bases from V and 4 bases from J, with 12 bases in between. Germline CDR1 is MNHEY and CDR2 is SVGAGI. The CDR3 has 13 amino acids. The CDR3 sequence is CASSATGIYGYTF. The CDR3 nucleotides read TGTGCCAGCAGCGCAACAGGGATCTATGGCTACACCTTC.

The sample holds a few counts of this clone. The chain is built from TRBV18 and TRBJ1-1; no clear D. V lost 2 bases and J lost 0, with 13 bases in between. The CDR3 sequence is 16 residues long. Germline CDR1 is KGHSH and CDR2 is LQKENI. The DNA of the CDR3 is TGTGCCAGCTCACCATTTGGTGATGTCATGAACACTGAAGCTTTCTTT. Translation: CASSPFGDVMNTEAFF.

Here the CDR3 DNA reads TGTGCCAGCAGCGGTGGGCATCCGGGACTAGCTACCTACAATGAGCAGTTCTTC. Amino acid sequence: CASSGGHPGLATYNEQFF. This chain joins TRBV7-9 and TRBJ2-1; 9 nucleotides match TRBD2. V trimming: 5 bases; J trimming: 2 bases; junction bases outside the gene matches: 13. Germline CDR1 reads SEHNR; CDR2 reads FQNEAQ (reference sequence). The CDR3 is made up of 18 amino acids.

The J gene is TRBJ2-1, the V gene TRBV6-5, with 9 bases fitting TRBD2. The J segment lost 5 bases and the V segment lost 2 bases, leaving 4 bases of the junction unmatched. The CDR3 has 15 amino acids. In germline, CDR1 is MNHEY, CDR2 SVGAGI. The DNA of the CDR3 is TGTGCCAGCAGTTACGACCAGCGGGAGGACAATGAGCAGTTCTTC. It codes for CASSYDQREDNEQFF.

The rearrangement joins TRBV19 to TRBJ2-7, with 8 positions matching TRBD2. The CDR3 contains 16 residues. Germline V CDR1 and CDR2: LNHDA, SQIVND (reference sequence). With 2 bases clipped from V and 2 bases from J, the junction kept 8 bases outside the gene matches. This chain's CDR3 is CASSITSGQPTYEQYF. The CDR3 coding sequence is TGTGCCAGTAGTATAACTAGCGGCCAACCCACCTACGAGCAGTACTTC.

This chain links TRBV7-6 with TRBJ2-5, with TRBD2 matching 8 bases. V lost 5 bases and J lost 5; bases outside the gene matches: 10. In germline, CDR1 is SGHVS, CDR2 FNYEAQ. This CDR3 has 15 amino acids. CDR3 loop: CASSISSGGGETQYF. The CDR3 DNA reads TGTGCCAGCAGCATCTCGAGCGGGGGCGGGGAGACCCAGTACTTC.